One sample yielded the 15 T cell receptor beta chains listed below, sequenced in a study of post-analysis software for immune sequencing data. Their antigens remain unidentified. Overall study findings and caveats: With TRBV5-6, TRBV5-1 and TRBV20-1 included, about five TRBV segments were more frequent in patients than in controls.

The library was made from cDNA and included unique molecular identifiers. MiXCR, applied by TCRdb to the PCR reads, yields one record per CDR3 protein. The repertoire includes some 690,000 distinct CDR3 sequences, approximately 59% of them detected once, and about 11% sits in the top ten. Sequenced: blood. The receptor source for this set is a girl aged 2 to 9 with multiple sclerosis.

This clonotype was seen only a few times. V usage is TRBV12-3 or TRBV12-4 and J usage is TRBJ2-5; TRBD2 matches at 8 bases. This CDR3 is built from 13 residues. With 5 bases clipped from V and 4 bases from J, the junction kept 3 bases outside the gene matches. CDR3 nucleotide sequence: TGTGCCAGCAGTCCGGGGGGGCCAGAGACCCAGTACTTC. Amino acid sequence: CASSPGGPETQYF.

The chain links TRBV20-1 to TRBJ1-2; D is undetermined. V was cut by 6 bases and J by 7 bases, with 24 bases left in between. The CDR3 length is 15 residues. Germline V gives CDR1 DFQATT, CDR2 SNEGSKA (reference sequence). Here the CDR3 reads CSAKRVEGFGIGYTF. CDR3 in DNA: TGCAGTGCCAAGAGGGTAGAGGGTTTCGGTATTGGCTACACCTTC.

V usage is TRBV5-5 and J usage is TRBJ1-2; unclear D gene. This CDR3 comprises 15 residues. The germline V gene encodes CDR1 SGHKS and CDR2 YYEKEE (reference sequence). Trimming removed 4 bases from V and 3 bases from J, with 16 bases in between. The CDR3: CASSQEMSGYYGYTF. The CDR3 nucleotides are TGTGCCAGCAGCCAAGAGATGAGCGGCTACTATGGCTACACCTTC.

J is TRBJ2-3 and V is TRBV10-3, with unresolved D. V lost 4 bases to trimming and J lost 1 base, with 9 bases between them. From germline, CDR1 is ENHRY and CDR2 SYGVKD. This CDR3 contains 14 residues. This CDR3 reads CAISAGSGTDTQYF. The DNA of the CDR3 is TGTGCCATCAGTGCAGGCTCAGGCACAGATACGCAGTATTTT.

The V and J genes are TRBV7-9 and TRBJ2-3, with TRBD2 identical over 10 bases. This CDR3 region has 20 residues. The germline gives CDR1 SEHNR, CDR2 FQNEAQ (reference sequence). Trimming took 1 base from V and 0 from J; bases not matched to a gene: 13. In DNA, the CDR3 is TGTGCCAGCAGCTTAGGCTCAGCGGGGGGGACCACAGCTAGCACAGATACGCAGTATTTT. It encodes CASSLGSAGGTTASTDTQYF.

The rearrangement uses TRBV2 and TRBJ2-5; D is perhaps TRBD1 or TRBD2 (5 bases each). The V and J ends lost 3 bases and 1 base respectively, with 12 bases between them. CDR3 size: 15 residues. CDR1 and CDR2 (germline): SNHLY, FYNNEI. The DNA of the CDR3 is TGTGCCAGCAGTGATGGGGGTCGGGTCCAAGAGACCCAGTACTTC. This encodes CASSDGGRVQETQYF.

The chain employs TRBV14 and TRBJ2-1; the match to TRBD2 covers 8 bases. The CDR3 length is 16 residues. Germline V gene lookup returns CDR1 SGHDN and CDR2 FVKESK. The V gene end was trimmed by 6 bases and the J gene end by 3 bases; junction bases not matched to a gene: 10. The CDR3 is CASRKTGGAIYNEQFF. Written as DNA, the CDR3 is TGTGCCAGCAGGAAAACGGGGGGGGCCATCTACAATGAGCAGTTCTTC.

The V call is TRBV20-1, the J call TRBJ2-5; D is possibly TRBD1 (6 bases). Germline V CDR1 and CDR2: DFQATT, SNEGSKA (reference sequence). CDR3 size: 15 residues. V lost 3 bases, J lost 5 bases, and 19 bases lay in between. Here the CDR3 DNA reads TGCAGTGCTAGGGAGGCAGGGGCCAACGGGGAGACCCAGTACTTC. As protein: CSAREAGANGETQYF.

The genes are TRBV20-1 and TRBJ2-5, with D perhaps being TRBD1 or TRBD2 (5 bases each). The germline V gene has CDR1 DFQATT and CDR2 SNEGSKA (reference sequence). This CDR3 region has 16 residues. V was trimmed by 5 bases and J by 2 bases, leaving 21 bases between them. The CDR3 sequence: CSALPLLPGPQETQYF. The CDR3 DNA is TGCAGTGCTCTCCCCCTTCTGCCGGGGCCGCAAGAGACCCAGTACTTC.

The chain is built from TRBV7-7 and TRBJ2-3; 7 bases are shared with TRBD2. The CDR3 contains 16 residues. J lost 1 base, V lost 1 base, and 5 bases had no gene match. CDR1 SSHAT and CDR2 FNYEAQ come from the germline V gene (reference sequence). CDR3 nucleotide sequence: TGTGCCAGCAGCTTAGTGAGCGGGGCCCGCACAGATACGCAGTATTTT. Its protein product is CASSLVSGARTDTQYF.

On this clonotype itself: One junction end does not reproduce the germline sequence, and a read error may be involved. The chain has TRBV6-2 or TRBV6-3 and TRBJ1-1; D might be TRBD1 (5 bases). This CDR3 has 14 amino acids. CDR1 is MNHEY, CDR2 SVGEGT, per germline. The CDR3 bases are TGTGCCTGCAGTTACTGGGGGGAGAGTACTGAAGCTTTCTTT. Protein product: CACSYWGESTEAFF.

This rearrangement joins TRBV11-2 to TRBJ2-5, with 14 bases fitting TRBD2. Looked up from germline, CDR1 is SGHAT and CDR2 is FQNNGV. J gave up 3 bases and V 5 bases, and 8 bases lay outside the gene matches. The CDR3 has 17 amino acids. CDR3 DNA sequence: TGTGCCAGCAGCGCCGGGACTAGCGGGGGAACCGAAGAGACCCAGTACTTC. Its protein product is CASSAGTSGGTEETQYF.

The genes are TRBV6-5 and TRBJ2-1; a weak D match, TRBD1 (5 bases). The CDR3 length is 13 residues. Germline V gene lookup returns CDR1 MNHEY and CDR2 SVGAGI. V was pared by 6 bases and J by 3 bases, with 9 bases between. The CDR3 DNA is TGTGCCAGCAGACGGACACTCTACAATGAGCAGTTCTTC. It translates to CASRRTLYNEQFF.

The genes are TRBV12-3 or TRBV12-4 and TRBJ2-1; 10 positions match TRBD2. The CDR3 runs to 16 residues. Trimming cost V 2 bases and J 6 bases; bases outside gene matches: 7. CDR3 DNA sequence: TGTGCCAGCAGTTTATCGAGGATAGCGGGGGGCAATGAGCAGTTCTTC. This sequence encodes CASSLSRIAGGNEQFF.

The V gene is TRBV6-1, the J gene TRBJ2-7; a possible D gene is TRBD1 (6 bases). The CDR3 is 13 amino acids. From germline, CDR1 is MNHNS and CDR2 SASEGT. V lost 6 bases and J 2 bases, leaving 11 bases between the germline ends. In DNA, the CDR3 is TGTGCCAGCAGAGTGGACAGCACCTACGAGCAGTACTTC. Amino acids: CASRVDSTYEQYF.